This T cell receptor beta chain was captured by sequencing in a study of blood T cell repertoires in COVID-19 (dated by TCRdb to the early 2020s). With respect to the entire study: Samples covering the acute and convalescent phases of COVID-19 were provided by collaborators in the United States, Italy and Spain. Where HLA class I and class II types were available, the types were taken from metadata supplied by the sample provider, not from assay-based typing. Nearly every sample came with metadata listing a de-identified subject ID, COVID-19 status, age in years and sex. Samples were obtained from the ongoing ImmuneRACE study (first 160 participants) and from about 1,300 subjects provided by 6 global collaborators. The repertoires were made available in a free public database intended to serve as a resource for research on the immune response to SARS-CoV-2. Deeply sampled blood TCRbeta repertoires from subjects exposed to, actively infected with, or recovered from COVID-19 were included in the dataset. The material from the prospective study consisted of cDNA or gDNA derived from T cells, B-cell-depleted T cells, or PBMCs.

V drops 4 bases and J drops 3 bases, leaving 16 bases in between. CDR1 is given as SGHRS and CDR2 as YFSETQ, both from the germline V gene. From the cysteine through the phenylalanine, the CDR3 covers 15 amino acids. Just the 45-base CDR3 DNA is kept, in frame starting at base 1. The immunoSEQ Assay, a bias-controlled multiplex PCR, was used to amplify TCRbeta CDR3 regions from genomic DNA. Per the source publication's procedure: The number of nucleated cells in each sample was estimated from the amplification of reference gene primers within the assay. To quantify the absolute abundance of each unique TCRbeta CDR3 rearrangement, sequence reads were collapsed and filtered. For each sample, productive Simpson clonality was calculated as the square root of Simpson's diversity index across productive rearrangements. Entries here come from immuneACCESS through TCRdb and include only in-frame sequences with V and J called. Some clones fail to appear in such tables; in the studies checked, an unresolved V gene covers under half of the shortfall, and the cause of the remainder is unknown. The DNA gave D and trimming, while V, J and clone size come from that table. Here the sample has about 180,000 clones; roughly 80% occur a single time. The top ten clonotypes cover approximately 7.1% of the sample.

Whole blood was collected in K2EDTA tubes by collaborating institutions according to the institutions' own protocols. For TCRbeta analysis, collaborators shipped samples as frozen whole blood, isolated PBMCs, or DNA extracted from either of those sample types. Study-wide conclusions, independent of this receptor: How much clinical and demographic metadata was included differed by source and by participant, and the metadata was provided uncurated.

Remarks on this clone: No antigen is known for it. Base-call qualities are not available, and no considerably larger clone is one nucleotide away.

This sequence was found in a human donor in a cohort sampled during active COVID-19. The sequencing input was peripheral blood. The rearrangement joined TRBV5-1 to TRBJ1-1; the D gene is possibly TRBD1, with 6 bases matching. The bases are TGCGCCAGCAGCATCACAGGGAGAAGAGACACTGAAGCTTTCTTT. This translates into CASSITGRRDTEAFF.